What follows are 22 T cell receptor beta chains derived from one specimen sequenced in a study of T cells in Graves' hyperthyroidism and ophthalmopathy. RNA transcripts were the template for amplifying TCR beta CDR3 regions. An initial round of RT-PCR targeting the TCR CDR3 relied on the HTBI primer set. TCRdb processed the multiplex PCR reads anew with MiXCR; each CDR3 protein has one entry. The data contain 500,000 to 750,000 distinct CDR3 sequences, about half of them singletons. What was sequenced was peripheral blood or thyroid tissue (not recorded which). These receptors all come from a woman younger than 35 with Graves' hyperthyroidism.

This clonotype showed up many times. The CDR3 DNA reads TGTGCCAGCACCCCGGGGTACTTCGGGAGTACCGGGGAGCTGTTTTTT. It codes for CASTPGYFGSTGELFF. The chain joins TRBV2 to TRBJ2-2, with D possibly TRBD2 on 6 matching bases. Germline CDR1 reads SNHLY; CDR2 reads FYNNEI. This CDR3 contains 16 residues. Deletions cut 7 bases from V and 5 bases from J, with 20 bases between.

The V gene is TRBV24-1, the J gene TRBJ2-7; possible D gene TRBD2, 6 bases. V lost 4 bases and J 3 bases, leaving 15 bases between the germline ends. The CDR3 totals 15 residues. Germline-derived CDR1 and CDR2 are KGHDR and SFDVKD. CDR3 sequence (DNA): TGTGCCACCAGTGACCGGAGGGCCGGCGACTACGAGCAGTACTTC. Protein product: CATSDRRAGDYEQYF.

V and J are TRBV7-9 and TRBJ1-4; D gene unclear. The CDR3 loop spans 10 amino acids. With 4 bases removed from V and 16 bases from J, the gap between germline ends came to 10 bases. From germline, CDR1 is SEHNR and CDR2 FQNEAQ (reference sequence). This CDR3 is CASSSSESFF. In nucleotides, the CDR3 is TGTGCCAGCAGCTCTAGCGAATCGTTTTTT. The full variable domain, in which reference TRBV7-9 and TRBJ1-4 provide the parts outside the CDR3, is DTGVSQNPRHKITKRGQNVTFRCDPISEHNRLYWYRQTLGQGPEFLTYFQNEAQLEKSRLLSDRFSAERPKGSFSTLEIQRTEQGDSAMYLCASSSSESFFGSGTQLSVL.

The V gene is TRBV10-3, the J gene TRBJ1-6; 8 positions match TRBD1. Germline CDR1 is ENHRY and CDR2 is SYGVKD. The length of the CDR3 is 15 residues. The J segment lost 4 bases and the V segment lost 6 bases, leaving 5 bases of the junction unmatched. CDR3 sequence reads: CAISGGTGYNSPLHF. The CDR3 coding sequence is TGTGCCATCAGCGGTGGGACAGGTTATAATTCACCCCTCCACTTT.

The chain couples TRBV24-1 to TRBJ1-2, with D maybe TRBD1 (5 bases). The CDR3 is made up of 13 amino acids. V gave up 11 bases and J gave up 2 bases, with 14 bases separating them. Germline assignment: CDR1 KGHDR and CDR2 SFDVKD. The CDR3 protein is CARGRPPNYGYTF. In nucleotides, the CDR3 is TGTGCCAGGGGACGCCCACCCAACTATGGCTACACCTTC.

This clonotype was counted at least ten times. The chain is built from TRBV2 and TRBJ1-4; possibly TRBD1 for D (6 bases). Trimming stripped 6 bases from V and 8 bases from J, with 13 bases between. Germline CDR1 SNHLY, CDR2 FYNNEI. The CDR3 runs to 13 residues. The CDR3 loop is CASSAQGGEKLFF. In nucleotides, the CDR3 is TGTGCCAGCAGCGCACAGGGTGGCGAAAAACTGTTTTTT.

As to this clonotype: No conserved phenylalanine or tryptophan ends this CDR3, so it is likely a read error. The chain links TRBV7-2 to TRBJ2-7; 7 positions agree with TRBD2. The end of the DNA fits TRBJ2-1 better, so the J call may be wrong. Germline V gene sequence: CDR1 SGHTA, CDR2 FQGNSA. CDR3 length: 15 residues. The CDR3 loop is CASHAGDGSYNEQFY. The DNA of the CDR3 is TGTGCCAGCCACGCGGGGGACGGGAGTTACAATGAGCAGTTCTAC.

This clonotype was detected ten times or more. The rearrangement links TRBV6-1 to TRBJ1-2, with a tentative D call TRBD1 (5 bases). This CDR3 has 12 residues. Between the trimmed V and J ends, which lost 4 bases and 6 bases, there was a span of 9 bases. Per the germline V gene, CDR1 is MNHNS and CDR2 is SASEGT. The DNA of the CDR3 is TGTGCCAGCAGTGCAGGGTTAGATGGCTACACCTTC. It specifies CASSAGLDGYTF.

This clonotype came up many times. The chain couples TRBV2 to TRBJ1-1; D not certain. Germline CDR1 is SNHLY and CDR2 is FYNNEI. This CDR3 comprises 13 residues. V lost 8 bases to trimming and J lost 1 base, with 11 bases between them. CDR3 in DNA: TGTGCCAGCTCGTGGGGTAGGAACACTGAAGCTTTCTTT. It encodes CASSWGRNTEAFF. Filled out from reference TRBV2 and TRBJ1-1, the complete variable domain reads EPEVTQTPSHQVTQMGQEVILRCVPISNHLYFYWYRQILGQKVEFLVSFYNNEISEKSEIFDDQFSVERPDGSNFTLKIRSTKLEDSAMYFCASSWGRNTEAFFGQGTRLTVV.

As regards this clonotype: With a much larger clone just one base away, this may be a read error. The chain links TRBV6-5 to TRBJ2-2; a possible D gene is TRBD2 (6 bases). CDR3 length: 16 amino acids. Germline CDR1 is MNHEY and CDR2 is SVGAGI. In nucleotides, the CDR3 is TGTGCCAGCAGTTATGGGCTAGCGTCATTCACCGGGGAGCCGTTTTTT. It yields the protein CASSYGLASFTGEPFF.

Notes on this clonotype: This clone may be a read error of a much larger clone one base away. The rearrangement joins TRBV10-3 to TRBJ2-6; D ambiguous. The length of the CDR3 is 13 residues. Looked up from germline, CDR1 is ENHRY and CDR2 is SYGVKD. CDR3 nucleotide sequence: TGTGCCAGCATGTACTCTGGGACCAACGTCCTGACTTTC. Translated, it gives CASMYSGTNVLTF.

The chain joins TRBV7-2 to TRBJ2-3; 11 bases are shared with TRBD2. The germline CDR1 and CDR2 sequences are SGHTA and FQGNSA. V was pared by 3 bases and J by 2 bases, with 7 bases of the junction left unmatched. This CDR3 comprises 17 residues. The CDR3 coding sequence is TGTGCCAGCAGCTTGAGACTAGCGGGGAGTCACACAGATACGCAGTATTTT. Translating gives CASSLRLAGSHTDTQYF.

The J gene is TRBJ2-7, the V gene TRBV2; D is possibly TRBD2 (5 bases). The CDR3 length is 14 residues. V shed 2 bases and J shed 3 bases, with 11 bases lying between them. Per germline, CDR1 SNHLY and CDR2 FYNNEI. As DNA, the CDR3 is TGTGCCAGCAGTGAACGGGCTAGCAGCTACGAGCAGTACTTC. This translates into CASSERASSYEQYF.

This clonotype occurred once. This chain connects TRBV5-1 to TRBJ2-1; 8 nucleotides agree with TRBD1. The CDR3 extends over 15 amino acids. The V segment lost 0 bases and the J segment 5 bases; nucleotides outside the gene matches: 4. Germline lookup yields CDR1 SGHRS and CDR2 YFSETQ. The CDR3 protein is CASSLETGAHNEQFF. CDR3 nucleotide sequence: TGCGCCAGCAGCTTGGAGACAGGGGCCCACAATGAGCAGTTCTTC.

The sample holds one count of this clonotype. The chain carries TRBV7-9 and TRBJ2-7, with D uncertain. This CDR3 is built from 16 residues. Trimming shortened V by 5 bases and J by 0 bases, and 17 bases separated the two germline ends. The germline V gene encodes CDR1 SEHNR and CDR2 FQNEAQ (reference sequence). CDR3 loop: CASSPPGRESSYEQYF. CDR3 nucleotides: TGTGCCAGCAGCCCCCCTGGTAGGGAAAGCTCCTACGAGCAGTACTTC.

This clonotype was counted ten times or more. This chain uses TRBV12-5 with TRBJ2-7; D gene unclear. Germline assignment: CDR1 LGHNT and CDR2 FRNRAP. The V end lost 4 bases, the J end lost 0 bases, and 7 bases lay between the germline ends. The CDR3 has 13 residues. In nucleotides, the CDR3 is TGTGCTAGTGGTTCCCCTGCCTCCTACGAGCAGTACTTC. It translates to CASGSPASYEQYF. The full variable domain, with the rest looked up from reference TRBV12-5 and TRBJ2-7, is DARVTQTPRHKVTEMGQEVTMRCQPILGHNTVFWYRQTMMQGLELLAYFRNRAPLDDSGMPKDRFSAEMPDATLATLKIQPSEPRDSAVYFCASGSPASYEQYFGPGTRLTVT.

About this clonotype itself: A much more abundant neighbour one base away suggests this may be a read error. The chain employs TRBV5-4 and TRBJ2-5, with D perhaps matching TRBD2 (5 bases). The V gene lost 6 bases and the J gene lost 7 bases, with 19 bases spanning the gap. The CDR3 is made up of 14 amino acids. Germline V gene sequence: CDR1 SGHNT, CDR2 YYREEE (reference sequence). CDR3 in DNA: TGTGCCAGCACCCCGACCGTCGGGAAAGGGACCCAGTACTTC. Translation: CASTPTVGKGTQYF.

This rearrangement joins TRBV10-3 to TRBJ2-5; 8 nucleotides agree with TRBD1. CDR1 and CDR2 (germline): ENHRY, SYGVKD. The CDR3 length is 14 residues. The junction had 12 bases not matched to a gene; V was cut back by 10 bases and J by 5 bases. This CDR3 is CATRAGGEMETQYF. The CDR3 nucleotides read TGTGCCACCCGGGCAGGGGGCGAGATGGAGACCCAGTACTTC.

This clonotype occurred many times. CDR3 loop: CASSEALHWDMNTEAFF. The CDR3 DNA sequence: TGTGCCAGCAGTGAAGCACTCCATTGGGATATGAACACTGAAGCTTTCTTT. The chain couples TRBV6-1 to TRBJ1-1; D remains ambiguous. The CDR3 is made up of 17 amino acids. Trimming left V 0 bases short and J 0 bases short, with 14 bases between. Germline V lookup: CDR1 MNHNS, CDR2 SASEGT.

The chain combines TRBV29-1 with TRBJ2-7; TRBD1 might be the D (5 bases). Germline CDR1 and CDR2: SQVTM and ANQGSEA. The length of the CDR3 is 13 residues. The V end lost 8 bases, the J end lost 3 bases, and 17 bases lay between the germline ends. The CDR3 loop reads CSLEAGSNYEQYF. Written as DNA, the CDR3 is TGCAGCTTAGAGGCAGGGTCTAACTACGAGCAGTACTTC.

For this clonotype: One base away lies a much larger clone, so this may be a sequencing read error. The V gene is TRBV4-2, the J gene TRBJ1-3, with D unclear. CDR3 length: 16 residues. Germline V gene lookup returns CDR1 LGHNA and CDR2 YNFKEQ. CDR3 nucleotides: TGTGCCAGCAGCCAAGATTTCACGGGGATTGGAGACACCATATATTTT. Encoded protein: CASSQDFTGIGDTIYF.

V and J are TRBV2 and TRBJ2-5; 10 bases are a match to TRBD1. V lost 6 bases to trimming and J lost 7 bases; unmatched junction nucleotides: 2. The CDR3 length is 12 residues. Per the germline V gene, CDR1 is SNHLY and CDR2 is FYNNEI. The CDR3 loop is CASRRDRGTQYF. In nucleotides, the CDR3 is TGTGCCAGCAGACGGGACAGGGGGACCCAGTACTTC.